The 30 T cell receptor beta chains in this list originate from one sample, sequenced in a study of OX40 agonist ivuxolimab in advanced cancers. The library was made by the immunoSEQ multiplex PCR assay. The table was pulled from immuneACCESS by TCRdb, which kept in-frame rearrangements only. Such tables lose some clones; where checked, under half of the loss comes from unresolved V genes, and the rest has no known cause. Recorded for this sample are about 100,000 clones; less than 95% of them occurred a single time. Jointly, the top ten make up 0.15% to 0.2% of the sample. The specimen was CD4+ or CD8+ T cells sorted from blood, collected in a trial of the OX40 agonist ivuxolimab. The receptors derive from an adult with an advanced solid tumor such as melanoma, head and neck, liver or kidney cancer.

The V and J genes are TRBV9 and TRBJ2-4; the match to TRBD2 covers 12 bases. Trimming at V came to 5 bases and at J to 7 bases, leaving 13 bases not matched to a gene. This CDR3 contains 17 residues. Germline V gives CDR1 SGDLS, CDR2 YYNGEE. CDR3 amino acids: CASSPSGLAGTRNIQYF. CDR3 bases: TGTGCCAGCAGTCCTTCGGGACTAGCGGGTACCAGGAACATTCAGTACTTC.

The rearrangement links TRBV7-2 to TRBJ1-2; D call uncertain. The CDR3 loop spans 13 amino acids. From germline, CDR1 is SGHTA and CDR2 FQGNSA. The V end lost 5 bases, the J end lost 8 bases, and 15 bases lay between the germline ends. CDR3 region: CASSPARVNGYTF. The CDR3 coding sequence is TGTGCCAGCAGCCCTGCGAGGGTAAACGGCTACACCTTC. The whole variable domain, filled in from reference TRBV7-2 and TRBJ1-2, reads GAGVSQSPSNKVTEKGKDVELRCDPISGHTALYWYRQSLGQGLEFLIYFQGNSAPDKSGLPSDRFSAERTGGSVSTLTIQRTQQEDSAVYLCASSPARVNGYTFGSGTRLTVV.

This chain connects TRBV11-2 to TRBJ2-7; D is possibly TRBD1 or TRBD2 (6 bases each). Germline-derived CDR1 and CDR2 are SGHAT and FQNNGV. The CDR3 length is 14 residues. Trimming shortened V by 3 bases and J by 5 bases, and 14 bases separated the two germline ends. The CDR3 nucleotides read TGTGCCAGCAGCTTTAGGGGGGAAATAAACGAGCAGTACTTC. Encoded protein: CASSFRGEINEQYF.

Here the CDR3 reads CASSHEKHPGANYGYTF. In nucleotides, the CDR3 is TGCGCCAGCAGCCATGAAAAGCACCCAGGTGCTAACTATGGCTACACCTTC. The rearrangement links TRBV4-3 to TRBJ1-2, with D unresolved. Germline CDR1 reads LGHNA; CDR2 reads YSLEER. This CDR3 has 17 amino acids. V was shortened by 3 bases and J by 0 bases, with 17 bases between the two germline ends.

This chain links TRBV7-8 with TRBJ1-1; TRBD1 might be the D (6 bases). The CDR3 covers 19 residues. V lost 3 bases and J lost 0, with 23 bases in between. Germline-derived CDR1 and CDR2 are SGHVS and FQNEAQ. CDR3 loop: CASSFGQFLFGEVNTEAFF. CDR3 sequence (DNA): TGTGCCAGCAGCTTTGGACAGTTTTTGTTTGGGGAAGTGAACACTGAAGCTTTCTTT.

CDR3 sequence reads: CATSRGEGYGYTF. CDR3 DNA: TGTGCCACCAGCAGAGGTGAGGGGTATGGCTACACCTTC. The chain couples TRBV15 to TRBJ1-2; possibly TRBD1 for D (5 bases). The CDR3 length is 13 residues. The V gene lost 1 base and the J gene lost 5 bases, with 8 bases spanning the gap. Germline CDR1 LNHNV, CDR2 YYDKDF (reference sequence).

The CDR3 loop is CASSLAGAAPLHF. The DNA of the CDR3 is TGTGCCAGCAGTCTGGCCGGGGCGGCACCCCTCCACTTT. V is TRBV6-5 and J is TRBJ1-6; weak D call: TRBD1 (5 bases). Trimming shortened V by 5 bases and J by 11 bases, and 13 bases separated the two germline ends. CDR1 and CDR2 from the germline V gene are MNHEY and SVGAGI. The CDR3 consists of 13 residues.

The chain couples TRBV6-5 to TRBJ1-2; 10 bases are shared with TRBD1. This CDR3 region has 16 residues. Trimming removed 0 bases from V and 4 bases from J; junction bases left unmatched: 5. Germline-derived CDR1 and CDR2 are MNHEY and SVGAGI. The DNA for the CDR3 is TGTGCCAGCAGTTACTCAGGACAGGGGGTGGGCTATGGCTACACCTTC. Translation gives CASSYSGQGVGYGYTF.

The chain uses TRBV29-1 and TRBJ1-5; D gene unclear. The germline V and J ends were trimmed by 4 bases and 4 bases, with 11 bases remaining between them. This CDR3 region has 13 residues. Germline values: CDR1 SQVTM, CDR2 ANQGSEA. Here the CDR3 DNA reads TGCAGCGTTGGGTCACAGAAAAATCAGCCCCAGCATTTT. It is translated as CSVGSQKNQPQHF.

This chain joins TRBV4-1 and TRBJ2-1, with 11 bases identical to TRBD2. V was clipped by 0 bases and J by 8 bases; unmatched bases: 9. The CDR3 runs to 17 residues. From germline, CDR1 is MGHRA and CDR2 YSYEKL. The CDR3 loop reads CASSQDRIAGGPDEQFF. The CDR3 bases are TGCGCCAGCAGCCAAGATCGGATAGCGGGGGGGCCGGATGAGCAGTTCTTC.

A remark on this clone: Other nucleotide sequences in the sample specify the same CDR3. This sequence joins TRBV7-2 and TRBJ2-5; D is ambiguous. This CDR3 contains 11 residues. CDR1 and CDR2 from the germline V gene are SGHTA and FQGNSA. The V and J ends lost 5 bases and 5 bases respectively, with 6 bases between them. The CDR3: CASSVGETQYF. For the CDR3, the DNA is TGTGCCAGCAGCGTGGGGGAGACCCAGTACTTC.

This clone has only one observation. The chain links TRBV18 to TRBJ1-2; TRBD1 matches 9 bases. CDR3 length: 15 residues. Looked up from germline, CDR1 is KGHSH and CDR2 is LQKENI. The trim removed 6 bases at V and 2 bases at J, leaving 7 bases unmatched. CDR3 in amino acids: CASSPRDRVNYGYTF. The CDR3 nucleotides are TGTGCCAGCTCGCCAAGGGACAGGGTAAACTATGGCTACACCTTC.

The J gene is TRBJ2-7, the V gene TRBV7-9, with TRBD1 matching over 10 bases. CDR3 length equals 14 residues. After removal of 5 bases from V and 4 bases from J, the junction contained 5 bases not matched to a gene. Germline V gene lookup returns CDR1 SEHNR and CDR2 FQNEAQ (reference sequence). The DNA of the CDR3 is TGTGCCAGCAGCCGCCGGGACAGGGGTTACGAGCAGTACTTC. Encoded protein: CASSRRDRGYEQYF.

The chain is built from TRBV15 and TRBJ1-2; D is possibly TRBD1 (5 bases). The V end was cut by 0 bases, the J end by 4 bases, with 15 bases between. Germline V gives CDR1 LNHNV, CDR2 YYDKDF (reference sequence). This CDR3 spans 16 amino acids. The CDR3 spells CATSRDSPGGVYGYTF. DNA for the CDR3: TGTGCCACCAGCAGAGATTCCCCGGGAGGGGTCTATGGCTACACCTTC. Full variable domain (rest looked up from reference TRBV15 and TRBJ1-2): DAMVIQNPRYQVTQFGKPVTLSCSQTLNHNVMYWYQQKSSQAPKLLFHYYDKDFNNEADTPDNFQSRRPNTSFCFLDIRSPGLGDTAMYLCATSRDSPGGVYGYTFGSGTRLTVV.

This clone showed up just a few times. This rearrangement joins TRBV20-1 to TRBJ1-1, with no clear D. CDR3 length equals 11 residues. The germline CDR1 and CDR2 sequences are DFQATT and SNEGSKA (reference sequence). The V end lost 3 bases, the J end lost 3 bases, and 5 bases lay between the germline ends. CDR3 in DNA: TGCAGTGCTAGCGGGGACACTGAAGCTTTCTTT. It encodes CSASGDTEAFF.

V and J are TRBV6-6 and TRBJ2-2; D gene ambiguous. V gave up 6 bases and J gave up 8 bases, with 10 bases separating them. This CDR3 has 12 residues. Germline V gene lookup returns CDR1 MNHNY and CDR2 SVGAGI (reference sequence). CDR3 loop: CASSYTWGELFF. For the CDR3, the DNA is TGTGCCAGCAGCTATACATGGGGGGAGCTGTTTTTT.

The CDR3 is CASSRTTGTGLYYEQYF. The CDR3 DNA is TGTGCCAGCAGTCGAACCACCGGGACAGGGCTCTACTACGAGCAGTACTTC. The chain joins TRBV11-1 to TRBJ2-7, with TRBD1 matching over 9 bases. Germline CDR1 and CDR2: SGHAT and FQDESV (reference sequence). The V gene end was trimmed by 6 bases and the J gene end by 3 bases; junction bases not matched to a gene: 15. The CDR3 sequence is 17 residues long.

This chain links TRBV5-6 with TRBJ2-5, with 8 positions matching TRBD1. The CDR3 totals 13 residues. With V trimmed by 6 bases and J by 3 bases, 4 bases remained unmatched. The germline V gene encodes CDR1 SGHDT and CDR2 YYEEEE. CDR3 sequence: CASTQGVKETQYF. The CDR3 DNA sequence: TGTGCCAGCACACAGGGGGTTAAAGAGACCCAGTACTTC.

This chain joins TRBV30 and TRBJ2-5; D possibly corresponds to TRBD2 (5 bases). Germline V gene data show CDR1 as GTSNPN and CDR2 as SVGIG (reference sequence). Deletions cut 8 bases from V and 5 bases from J, with 18 bases between. The CDR3 has 13 residues. Written as DNA, the CDR3 is TGTGCCCGACGGCCAGCGGATGGGGAGACCCAGTACTTC. As protein: CARRPADGETQYF.

This chain uses TRBV6-5 with TRBJ1-5, with TRBD1 as a possible D gene (5 bases). Germline V gene lookup returns CDR1 MNHEY and CDR2 SVGAGI. The length of the CDR3 is 15 residues. V was trimmed by 0 bases and J by 6 bases, leaving 12 bases between them. The CDR3 spells CASSYSWTKSQPQHF. CDR3 bases: TGTGCCAGCAGTTACTCTTGGACAAAAAGTCAGCCCCAGCATTTT.

The chain recombines TRBV5-1 with TRBJ1-1; D gene ambiguous. Trimming cost V 0 bases and J 1 base, with 10 bases left between them. The CDR3 loop spans 15 amino acids. CDR1 is SGHRS and CDR2 is YFSETQ in the germline V gene. The CDR3 nucleotides read TGCGCCAGCAGCTTGGCCGGCGGGGAGAACACTGAAGCTTTCTTT. Its translation: CASSLAGGENTEAFF.

The rearrangement joins TRBV5-1 to TRBJ2-2; possibly TRBD2 for D (5 bases). Trimming took 4 bases from V and 0 from J, leaving 10 bases between them. This CDR3 region has 15 residues. The germline V gene has CDR1 SGHRS and CDR2 YFSETQ. CDR3 sequence (DNA): TGCGCCAGCAGCAGAAGCGGAGCGAACACCGGGGAGCTGTTTTTT. Protein sequence: CASSRSGANTGELFF.

V and J are TRBV19 and TRBJ2-7; no clear D. This CDR3 is built from 15 residues. Trimming shortened V by 1 base and J by 2 bases, and 12 bases separated the two germline ends. The germline V gene encodes CDR1 LNHDA and CDR2 SQIVND (reference sequence). CDR3 bases: TGTGCCAGTAGTATAGTTCGGAGAGGAACCTACGAGCAGTACTTC. The encoded protein is CASSIVRRGTYEQYF.

This clone was seen only once. This sequence joins TRBV5-1 and TRBJ2-3; tentatively, D is TRBD1 (6 bases). The CDR3 has 15 amino acids. The V gene lost 4 bases and the J gene lost 2 bases, with 14 bases spanning the gap. Looked up from germline, CDR1 is SGHRS and CDR2 is YFSETQ. CDR3 DNA sequence: TGCGCCAGCAGCCTGGTGGGGGCGTCCACAGATACGCAGTATTTT. Its protein is CASSLVGASTDTQYF.

The V call is TRBV7-6, the J call TRBJ2-7; D may be TRBD2 (6 bases). Germline V gene lookup returns CDR1 SGHVS and CDR2 FNYEAQ. CDR3 length equals 16 residues. The ends were cut back, 1 base at V and 7 bases at J, with 20 bases in the middle. CDR3 DNA: TGTGCCAGCAGCTTAGGGGCGCGACTAGGCGGTGAGGAGCAGTACTTC. It is translated as CASSLGARLGGEEQYF.

The chain carries TRBV5-1 and TRBJ2-2; TRBD1 matches at 8 bases. CDR3 size: 13 residues. Germline values: CDR1 SGHRS, CDR2 YFSETQ. V lost 4 bases to trimming and J lost 6 bases; unmatched junction nucleotides: 2. CDR3 sequence reads: CASSRDRSGELFF. The DNA for the CDR3 is TGCGCCAGCAGCCGGGACAGGTCCGGGGAGCTGTTTTTT.

The chain's CDR3 is CASSIDAGQANTEAFF. Here the CDR3 DNA reads TGTGCCAGTAGTATAGACGCTGGACAGGCGAACACTGAAGCTTTCTTT. V is TRBV19 and J is TRBJ1-1, with TRBD1 identical over 7 bases. The V segment lost 0 bases and the J segment 1 base; nucleotides outside the gene matches: 5. CDR1 is LNHDA, CDR2 SQIVND, per germline (reference sequence). The CDR3 is 16 residues long.

Here the CDR3 DNA reads TGTGCCAGTAGTATAGATTTCCAGGGTGGAGAGACCCAGTACTTC. Its translation: CASSIDFQGGETQYF. The chain carries TRBV19 and TRBJ2-5, with D possibly matching TRBD1 (5 bases). V was shortened by 0 bases and J by 4 bases, with 12 bases between the two germline ends. Germline CDR1 is LNHDA and CDR2 is SQIVND (reference sequence). The CDR3 runs 15 residues.

V and J are TRBV4-2 and TRBJ1-2, with D possibly being TRBD1 (6 bases). Trimming stripped 5 bases from V and 0 bases from J, with 19 bases between. Per germline, CDR1 LGHNA and CDR2 YNFKEQ. The CDR3 has 17 amino acids. The chain's CDR3 is CASSSPARTATNYGYTF. CDR3 DNA: TGTGCCAGCAGCTCCCCGGCTCGGACAGCGACTAACTATGGCTACACCTTC.

This chain joins TRBV19 and TRBJ1-1; D uncertain. The V gene's germline CDR1 is LNHDA and CDR2 SQIVND (reference sequence). With 1 base removed from V and 3 bases from J, the gap between germline ends came to 12 bases. CDR3 length: 15 amino acids. The CDR3 region is CASSIGEAVDTEAFF. In DNA form, the CDR3 reads TGTGCCAGTAGTATAGGGGAGGCGGTTGACACTGAAGCTTTCTTT.